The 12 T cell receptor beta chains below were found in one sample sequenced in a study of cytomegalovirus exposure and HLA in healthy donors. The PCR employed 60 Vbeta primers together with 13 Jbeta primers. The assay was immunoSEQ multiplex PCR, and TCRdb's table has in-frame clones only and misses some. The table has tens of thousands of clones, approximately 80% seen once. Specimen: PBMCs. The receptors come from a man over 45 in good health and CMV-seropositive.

The CDR3 is CASSVGQGAYEQYF. CDR3 nucleotide sequence: TGTGCCAGCAGTGTAGGACAGGGAGCCTACGAGCAGTACTTC. The chain combines TRBV2 with TRBJ2-7; TRBD1 aligns across 8 bases. CDR1 is SNHLY, CDR2 FYNNEI, per germline. The CDR3 contains 14 residues. V shed 4 bases, J shed 2 bases, and the junction held 4 bases outside the gene matches.

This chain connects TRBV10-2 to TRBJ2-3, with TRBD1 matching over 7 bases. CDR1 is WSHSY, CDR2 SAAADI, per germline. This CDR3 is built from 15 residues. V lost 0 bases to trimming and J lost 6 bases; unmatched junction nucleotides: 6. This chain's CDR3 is CASSESENRGDTQYF. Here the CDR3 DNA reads TGCGCCAGCAGTGAGTCAGAGAACAGGGGCGATACGCAGTATTTT.

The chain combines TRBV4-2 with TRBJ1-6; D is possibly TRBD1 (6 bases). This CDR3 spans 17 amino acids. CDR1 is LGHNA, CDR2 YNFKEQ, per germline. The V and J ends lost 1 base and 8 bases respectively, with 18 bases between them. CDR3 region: CASSQGGGQLPHSPLHF. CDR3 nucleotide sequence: TGTGCCAGCAGCCAAGGAGGTGGACAGCTACCTCATTCACCCCTCCACTTT.

The CDR3 DNA sequence: TGTGCCAGCAGCACGACTCGGGGGGGCTACACCTTC. It translates to CASSTTRGGYTF. The chain couples TRBV21-1 to TRBJ1-2. TRBV21-1 is a known pseudogene. The CDR3 spans 12 residues.

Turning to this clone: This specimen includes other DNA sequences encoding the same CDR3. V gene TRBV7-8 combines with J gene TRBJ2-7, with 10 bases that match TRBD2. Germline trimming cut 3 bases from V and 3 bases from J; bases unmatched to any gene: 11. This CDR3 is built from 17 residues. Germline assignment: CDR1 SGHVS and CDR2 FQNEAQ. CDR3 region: CASSFSSGLAEHYEQYF. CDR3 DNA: TGTGCCAGCAGCTTCTCCTCAGGACTAGCGGAACACTACGAGCAGTACTTC.

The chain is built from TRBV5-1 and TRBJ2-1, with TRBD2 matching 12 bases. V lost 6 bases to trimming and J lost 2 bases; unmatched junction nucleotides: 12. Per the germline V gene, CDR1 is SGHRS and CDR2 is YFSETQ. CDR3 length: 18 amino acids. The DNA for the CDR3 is TGCGCCAGCACGCAGGGACTAGCGGGCGCCCCCCCCTACAATGAGCAGTTCTTC. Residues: CASTQGLAGAPPYNEQFF. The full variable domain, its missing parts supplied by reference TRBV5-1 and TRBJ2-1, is KAGVTQTPRYLIKTRGQQVTLSCSPISGHRSVSWYQQTPGQGLQFLFEYFSETQRNKGNFPGRFSGRQFSNSRSEMNVSTLELGDSALYLCASTQGLAGAPPYNEQFFGPGTRLTVL.

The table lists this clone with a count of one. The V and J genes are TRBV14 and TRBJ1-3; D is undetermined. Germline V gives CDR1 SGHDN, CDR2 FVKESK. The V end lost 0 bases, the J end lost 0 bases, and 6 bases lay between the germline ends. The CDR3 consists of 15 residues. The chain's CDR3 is CASSQDIYSGNTIYF. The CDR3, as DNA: TGTGCCAGCAGCCAAGATATCTACTCTGGAAACACCATATATTTT.

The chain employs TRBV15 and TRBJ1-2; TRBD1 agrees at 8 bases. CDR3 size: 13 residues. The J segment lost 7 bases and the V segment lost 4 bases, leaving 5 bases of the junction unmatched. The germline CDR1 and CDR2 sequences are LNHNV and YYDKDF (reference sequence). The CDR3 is CATSIGQGSGYTF. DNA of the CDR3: TGTGCCACCAGCATAGGACAGGGCTCTGGCTACACCTTC.

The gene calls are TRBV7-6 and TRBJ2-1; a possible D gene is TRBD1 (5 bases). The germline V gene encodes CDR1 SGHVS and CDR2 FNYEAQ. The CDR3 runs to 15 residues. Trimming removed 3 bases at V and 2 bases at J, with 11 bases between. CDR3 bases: TGTGCCAGCAGCTTGGGGCAGACAACCTACAATGAGCAGTTCTTC. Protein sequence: CASSLGQTTYNEQFF.

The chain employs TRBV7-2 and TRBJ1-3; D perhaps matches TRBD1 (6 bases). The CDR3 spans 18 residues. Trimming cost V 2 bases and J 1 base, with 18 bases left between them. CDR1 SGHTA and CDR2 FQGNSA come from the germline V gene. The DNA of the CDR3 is TGTGCCAGCAGCTTAAATGGGGGGGGCCTCTCGTCTGGAAACACCATATATTTT. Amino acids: CASSLNGGGLSSGNTIYF.

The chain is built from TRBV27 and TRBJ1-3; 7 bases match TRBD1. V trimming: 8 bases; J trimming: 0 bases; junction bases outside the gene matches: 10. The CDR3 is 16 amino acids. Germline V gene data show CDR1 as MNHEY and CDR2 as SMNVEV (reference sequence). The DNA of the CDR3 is TGTGCCAGCCGTAAAGGGGGCACTTTCTCTGGAAACACCATATATTTT. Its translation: CASRKGGTFSGNTIYF.

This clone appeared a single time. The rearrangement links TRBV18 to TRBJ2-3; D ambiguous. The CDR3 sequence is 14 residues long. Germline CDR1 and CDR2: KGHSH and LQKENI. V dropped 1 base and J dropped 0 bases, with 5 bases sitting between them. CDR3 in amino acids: CASSPQTSTDTQYF. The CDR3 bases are TGTGCCAGCTCACCACAGACTAGCACAGATACGCAGTATTTT.